One sample yielded the 19 T cell receptor beta chains listed below, sequenced in a study of early T cells in non-severe SARS-CoV-2 infection. Each CDR3 protein gets one entry after TCRdb re-called the 5' RACE reads with MiXCR. The sample holds approximately 75,000 distinct CDR3 sequences; about 4.6% are singletons and the top ten take roughly 3.6%. The sequencing used whole blood, collected at baseline. The receptor set was obtained from an adult who was a healthcare worker with PCR-confirmed SARS-CoV-2 infection or an uninfected control (not recorded which). The donor label of this sample is uncertain.

In this sample, this clonotype turned up once. Since a much larger clone is just one base distant, this may be a read error. The CDR3 does not close with the conserved phenylalanine or tryptophan, likely indicating a read error. V is TRBV29-1 and J is TRBJ1-1, with 7 bases matching TRBD1. The junction had 4 bases not matched to a gene; V was cut back by 6 bases and J by 3 bases. Germline V lookup: CDR1 SQVTM, CDR2 ANQGSEA. The CDR3 length is 12 residues. The CDR3 loop is CSVPRGDTEAFL. For the CDR3, the DNA is TGCAGCGTCCCCAGGGGGGACACTGAAGCTTTCCTT.

This clonotype was seen repeatedly, ten times or more. This sequence joins TRBV13 and TRBJ2-2; 7 bases align to TRBD2. V lost 2 bases to trimming and J lost 4 bases; unmatched junction nucleotides: 4. In germline, CDR1 is PRHDT, CDR2 FYEKMQ (reference sequence). This CDR3 region has 15 residues. DNA of the CDR3: TGTGCCAGCAGCTTACGGGGGGAGCCCACCGGGGAGCTGTTTTTT. This sequence encodes CASSLRGEPTGELFF.

A few counts support this clonotype. The rearrangement joins TRBV9 to TRBJ2-5; 11 positions match TRBD2. This CDR3 comprises 15 residues. In germline, CDR1 is SGDLS, CDR2 YYNGEE. V was clipped by 4 bases and J by 3 bases; unmatched bases: 5. The DNA for the CDR3 is TGTGCCAGCAGCCTAGAGGGACTAGCGGAAGAGACCCAGTACTTC. Its protein product is CASSLEGLAEETQYF.

There are many counts of this clonotype. The chain carries TRBV7-2 and TRBJ2-2; the D is unclear. The CDR3 consists of 17 residues. The V gene lost 6 bases and the J gene lost 4 bases, with 21 bases spanning the gap. Germline V gene data show CDR1 as SGHTA and CDR2 as FQGNSA. As DNA, the CDR3 is TGTGCCAGCAGTTCCCCCCGACCGCTGGCGAGCACCGGGGAGCTGTTTTTT. Protein sequence: CASSSPRPLASTGELFF.

This clonotype showed up many times. The rearrangement joins TRBV20-1 to TRBJ2-7, with 8 bases matching TRBD2. Germline loops: CDR1 DFQATT, CDR2 SNEGSKA (reference sequence). V was clipped by 1 base and J by 4 bases; unmatched bases: 12. This CDR3 spans 16 amino acids. The CDR3 protein is CSARAALSGESYEQYF. The CDR3 DNA sequence: TGCAGTGCTAGAGCGGCCCTTAGCGGGGAGTCGTACGAGCAGTACTTC.

The rearrangement links TRBV2 to TRBJ1-6, with a possible D match to TRBD1 (6 bases). The CDR3 extends over 13 amino acids. CDR1 SNHLY and CDR2 FYNNEI come from the germline V gene. V lost 10 bases, J lost 5 bases, and 12 bases lay in between. This chain's CDR3 is CATQGQNNSPLHF. The CDR3 DNA reads TGTGCCACCCAGGGGCAAAATAATTCACCCCTCCACTTT.

This clonotype showed up many times. The chain carries TRBV5-5 and TRBJ1-1; 9 bases match TRBD1. Trimming removed 0 bases from V and 5 bases from J; junction bases left unmatched: 8. The CDR3 spans 16 residues. Germline V gives CDR1 SGHKS, CDR2 YYEKEE (reference sequence). CDR3 amino acids: CASSLEGGTGKTEAFF. In DNA form, the CDR3 reads TGTGCCAGCAGCTTGGAAGGAGGGACAGGGAAGACTGAAGCTTTCTTT. Looking up the rest from reference TRBV5-5 and TRBJ1-1 gives the full variable domain: DAGVTQSPTHLIKTRGQQVTLRCSPISGHKSVSWYQQVLGQGPQFIFQYYEKEERGRGNFPDRFSARQFPNYSSELNVNALLLGDSALYLCASSLEGGTGKTEAFFGQGTRLTVV.

This clonotype was detected only a few times. The chain's CDR3 is CASTGRNYGYTF. The DNA for the CDR3 is TGCGCCAGCACGGGCCGGAACTATGGCTACACCTTC. The gene calls are TRBV10-2 and TRBJ1-2; D call uncertain. The CDR3 length is 12 residues. V was trimmed by 7 bases and J by 2 bases, leaving 8 bases between them. CDR1 is WSHSY, CDR2 SAAADI, per germline.

Remarks on this clonotype: Compared with germline, one end of the junction differs, possibly owing to a read error. The V call is TRBV5-1, the J call TRBJ2-7, with 7 nucleotides matching TRBD1. CDR3 size: 13 residues. Germline CDR1 reads SGHRS; CDR2 reads YFSETQ. CDR3 amino acids: CASSLQGNGLVTF. In DNA, the CDR3 is TGCGCCAGCAGCTTACAGGGGAATGGGCTCGTTACCTTC.

This clonotype was counted between two and nine times. The chain links TRBV7-9 to TRBJ1-4; D remains unclear. This CDR3 comprises 13 residues. V lost 6 bases, J lost 4 bases, and 9 bases lay in between. Germline CDR1 is SEHNR and CDR2 is FQNEAQ (reference sequence). The DNA of the CDR3 is TGTGCCAGCAGGAAAAGGAGTAATGAAAAACTGTTTTTT. It specifies CASRKRSNEKLFF. Together with reference TRBV7-9 and TRBJ1-4, the CDR3 gives the full variable domain: DTGVSQNPRHKITKRGQNVTFRCDPISEHNRLYWYRQTLGQGPEFLTYFQNEAQLEKSRLLSDRFSAERPKGSFSTLEIQRTEQGDSAMYLCASRKRSNEKLFFGSGTQLSVL.

This clonotype appeared a few times. The rearrangement links TRBV11-3 to TRBJ2-7; D is possibly TRBD1 (6 bases). Trimming took 5 bases from V and 3 from J, leaving 14 bases between them. The CDR3 length is 14 residues. Per the germline V gene, CDR1 is SGHNT and CDR2 is YENEEA. The CDR3 reads CASSEGNRDYEQYF. The CDR3 coding sequence is TGTGCCAGCAGCGAGGGTAACAGGGACTACGAGCAGTACTTC.

This clonotype was recorded at least ten times. This sequence joins TRBV4-2 and TRBJ2-1, with D unresolved. This CDR3 is built from 17 residues. The germline V and J ends were trimmed by 4 bases and 0 bases, with 16 bases remaining between them. Germline values: CDR1 LGHNA, CDR2 YNFKEQ. CDR3 DNA sequence: TGTGCCAGCAGCCCTAAGGACCAGTCGAGCTCCTACAATGAGCAGTTCTTC. It is translated as CASSPKDQSSSYNEQFF.

In its sample, this clonotype was seen a few times. This chain uses TRBV18 with TRBJ2-3; D gene ambiguous. Trimming removed 4 bases from V and 5 bases from J, with 7 bases in between. Germline lookup yields CDR1 KGHSH and CDR2 LQKENI. The CDR3 has 12 amino acids. CDR3 protein: CASSRGEDTQYF. DNA for the CDR3: TGTGCCAGCTCACGGGGTGAAGATACGCAGTATTTT.

This clonotype was seen repeatedly, ten times or more. The chain has TRBV4-3 and TRBJ2-7; no reliable D call. V lost 0 bases, J lost 3 bases, and 6 bases lay in between. The CDR3 runs 13 residues. Germline CDR1 and CDR2: LGHNA and YSLEER. CDR3 nucleotides: TGCGCCAGCAGCCAAGATAGGTTCTACGAGCAGTACTTC. Its protein product is CASSQDRFYEQYF.

This clonotype occurred many times. The CDR3 protein is CASSQDRVRRTEAFF. CDR3 bases: TGTGCCAGCAGCCAGGACAGGGTAAGGAGGACTGAAGCTTTCTTT. This chain connects TRBV12-3 or TRBV12-4 to TRBJ1-1; 8 bases agree with TRBD1. This CDR3 contains 15 residues. The trim removed 6 bases at V and 5 bases at J, leaving 11 bases unmatched.

This clonotype was picked up many times. The chain carries TRBV5-8 and TRBJ1-2; the D is unclear. The CDR3 is made up of 12 amino acids. Germline loops: CDR1 SGHTS, CDR2 YDEGEE. V was clipped by 4 bases and J by 7 bases, with 11 bases between them. CDR3 DNA sequence: TGTGCCAGCAGCCTGTCCGTCGCTGGCTACACCTTC. It translates to CASSLSVAGYTF.

This clonotype came up many times. The V call is TRBV6-1, the J call TRBJ2-7, with a weak D call TRBD1 (6 bases). Between the trimmed V and J ends, which lost 8 bases and 0 bases, there was a span of 14 bases. This CDR3 spans 14 amino acids. Germline V gene sequence: CDR1 MNHNS, CDR2 SASEGT. This CDR3 is CASGGQSGSYEQYF. CDR3 bases: TGTGCCAGCGGGGGACAATCGGGCTCCTACGAGCAGTACTTC.

Many counts were recorded for this clonotype. The chain joins TRBV19 to TRBJ1-2; 7 bases align to TRBD1. The germline V gene encodes CDR1 LNHDA and CDR2 SQIVND (reference sequence). J lost 4 bases, V lost 7 bases, and 9 bases had no gene match. The CDR3 has 14 residues. The CDR3 here is CASKGGQKTYGYTF. DNA for the CDR3: TGTGCCAGTAAGGGGGGACAGAAAACCTATGGCTACACCTTC.

This clonotype was seen at least ten times. CDR3 nucleotide sequence: TGTGCCAGCAGCCGGTTAGTTGCAGATACGCAGTATTTT. Its translation: CASSRLVADTQYF. V usage is TRBV7-2 and J usage is TRBJ2-3; no definite D call. The V gene lost 5 bases and the J gene lost 4 bases, with 10 bases spanning the gap. The CDR3 contains 13 residues. CDR1 SGHTA and CDR2 FQGNSA come from the germline V gene.